Described below is a single T cell receptor (beta chain) sequence and its context. TCRdb keeps only in-frame clones here, not all; method: immunoSEQ multiplex PCR. The sample has under 250,000 clones, around four fifths seen once. This record comes from a study of blood T cell repertoires in COVID-19. The sequencing sample was made of peripheral blood. This TCR was sampled from a woman aged 40 to 55 with active or convalescent COVID-19.

CDR3 sequence: CASSLEGEASGNTIYF. CDR3 nucleotide sequence: TGCGCCAGCAGCTTGGAAGGGGAAGCCTCTGGAAACACCATATATTTT. This rearrangement joins TRBV5-1 to TRBJ1-3, with D possibly matching TRBD1 (5 bases). The CDR3 spans 16 residues. The V gene's germline CDR1 is SGHRS and CDR2 YFSETQ. With 0 bases removed from V and 0 bases from J, the gap between germline ends came to 10 bases. The full variable domain, completed using reference TRBV5-1 and TRBJ1-3, is KAGVTQTPRYLIKTRGQQVTLSCSPISGHRSVSWYQQTPGQGLQFLFEYFSETQRNKGNFPGRFSGRQFSNSRSEMNVSTLELGDSALYLCASSLEGEASGNTIYFGEGSWLTVV.